The entry below describes one T cell receptor beta chain. The antigen is not known. Trimming pared 3 bases from V and 3 bases from J, leaving 12 bases between. Per germline, CDR1 SGDLS and CDR2 YYNGEE. The CDR3 sequence is 14 residues long. Sequencing targeted TCR beta in blood CD8+ and CD4+ T cells. The sample is drawn from a study of CD8 T cells in Susac syndrome. Study context: Each patient with Susac syndrome, at the time of blood draw, was therapy-naive, on corticosteroids, or on intravenous immunoglobulin alone. Study results and limitations: By the study's own acknowledgment, its TCR sequencing and HLA analysis included relatively few individuals.

Random hexamers were used to reverse transcribe about 0.5 to 1 ug of RNA. Amplification of TCR beta CDR3 used immunoSEQ multiplex PCR across 54 Vbeta and 13 Jbeta. TCRdb independently ran MiXCR on the immunoSEQ multiplex PCR reads; one entry per CDR3 protein. Altogether about 120,000 distinct CDR3 sequences are present, 85% to 95% being singletons, with the ten largest covering about 0.28%. Sequencing input: CD8+ T cells from PBMCs. The TCR was taken from a human donor with Susac syndrome. V gene TRBV9 combines with J gene TRBJ1-2; maybe TRBD1 (6 bases). CDR3 sequence (DNA): TGTGCCAGCAGCGAATACAGGGTTGACTATGGCTACACCTTC. It translates to CASSEYRVDYGYTF. Supplemented by reference TRBV9 and TRBJ1-2, the full variable domain reads DSGVTQTPKHLITATGQRVTLRCSPRSGDLSVYWYQQSLDQGLQFLIQYYNGEERAKGNILERFSAQQFPDLHSELNLSSLELGDSALYFCASSEYRVDYGYTFGSGTRLTVV.